This T cell receptor (beta chain) was observed in a study of cytomegalovirus exposure and HLA in healthy donors. Whole-study findings and limits: A later analysis linked a missense variant in DCLRE1C to the trimming of TCR beta V and J genes. Per a prior analysis, the majority of TCR beta V segments were productive roughly 90% or roughly 30% of the time.

Primers for the PCR totalled 60 Vbeta and 13 Jbeta. Some clones are missing from TCRdb's copy, which holds only in-frame ones; the method was immunoSEQ multiplex PCR. The sample gives about 160,000 clones, 80% to 90% of which show up once; approximately 7% is in the top ten. The sample holds one count of this clone. Its target is unknown. The germline V gene encodes CDR1 SGHNT and CDR2 YYREEE (reference sequence). This CDR3 has 14 amino acids. V lost 6 bases and J 7 bases, leaving 19 bases between the germline ends. This rearrangement joins TRBV5-4 to TRBJ1-2; no reliable D call. The sample was PBMCs. The origin of this receptor is a woman aged 25 to 45 in good health and CMV-seropositive. The CDR3 reads CASTLPGAVGGYTF. Written as DNA, the CDR3 is TGTGCCAGCACCCTGCCGGGAGCCGTGGGTGGCTACACCTTC.